The 24 T cell receptor beta chains below come from one sample, sequenced in a study of shared clonotypes between healthy human individuals. As defined, naive CD8 cells were CD45RO-negative and positively selected for CCR7, with terminally differentiated effector memory CD45RA+ cells excluded. Here immunoSEQ multiplex PCR was the method, and the copy in TCRdb shows in-frame clones only, minus some. The sample holds about 750,000 clones, around 93% seen once. The sequenced sample consisted of naive CD8+ T cells sorted from blood. All receptors come from a young man in good health.

The chain couples TRBV7-9 to TRBJ1-4; D is perhaps TRBD1 (5 bases). V was trimmed by 2 bases and J by 7 bases, leaving 23 bases between them. Germline V lookup: CDR1 SEHNR, CDR2 FQNEAQ (reference sequence). This CDR3 comprises 18 residues. As DNA, the CDR3 is TGTGCCAGCAGCTTAACAAAACTTCGAATCCCAGACAGTGAAAAACTGTTTTTT. Translation gives CASSLTKLRIPDSEKLFF.

This clone has a handful of counts. The chain couples TRBV10-1 to TRBJ2-7; no reliable D call. V shed 4 bases and J shed 6 bases, with 4 bases lying between them. Germline V gene data show CDR1 as WNHNN and CDR2 as SYGVQD (reference sequence). The CDR3 contains 10 residues. CDR3 in amino acids: CASSACEQYF. The CDR3 DNA reads as TGCGCCAGCAGTGCCTGCGAGCAGTACTTC.

The V and J genes are TRBV9 and TRBJ2-3, with TRBD2 as a possible D gene (5 bases). The ends were cut back, 3 bases at V and 3 bases at J, with 5 bases in the middle. The germline V gene encodes CDR1 SGDLS and CDR2 YYNGEE. This CDR3 spans 12 amino acids. The CDR3 DNA is TGTGCCAGCAGCGGGACTACAGATACGCAGTATTTT. This codes for CASSGTTDTQYF.

This clone appeared once. J is TRBJ2-7 and V is TRBV7-8; D is tentatively TRBD1 or TRBD2 (5 bases each). CDR1 and CDR2 (germline): SGHVS, FQNEAQ. The CDR3 contains 14 residues. V dropped 5 bases and J dropped 0 bases, with 11 bases sitting between them. In DNA, the CDR3 is TGTGCCAGCAGCACGGGACGTCTCTCCTACGAGCAGTACTTC. Residues: CASSTGRLSYEQYF.

The gene calls are TRBV9 and TRBJ1-2; no clear D. Germline CDR1 and CDR2: SGDLS and YYNGEE. CDR3 size: 16 residues. Trimming shortened V by 0 bases and J by 1 base, and 13 bases separated the two germline ends. For the CDR3, the DNA is TGTGCCAGCAGCGTAGAACCTCAGGAGGGTAACTATGGCTACACCTTC. Translation gives CASSVEPQEGNYGYTF.

This chain connects TRBV7-9 to TRBJ1-4; 7 nucleotides align to TRBD1. V was clipped by 5 bases and J by 4 bases; unmatched bases: 10. The length of the CDR3 is 16 residues. Germline V CDR1 and CDR2: SEHNR, FQNEAQ (reference sequence). The CDR3 protein is CASSHRPGQINEKLFF. The CDR3 DNA is TGTGCCAGCAGCCACAGACCGGGACAGATTAATGAAAAACTGTTTTTT.

The rearrangement links TRBV7-9 to TRBJ2-1; D remains unclear. Per germline, CDR1 SEHNR and CDR2 FQNEAQ (reference sequence). This CDR3 has 15 amino acids. With 5 bases removed from V and 5 bases from J, the gap between germline ends came to 16 bases. CDR3 residues: CASSVALKADNEQFF. In nucleotides, the CDR3 is TGTGCCAGCAGCGTGGCGTTAAAGGCGGACAATGAGCAGTTCTTC.

The V gene is TRBV29-1, the J gene TRBJ1-2; D possibly corresponds to TRBD1 (6 bases). Germline V gives CDR1 SQVTM, CDR2 ANQGSEA. V was shortened by 2 bases and J by 7 bases, with 23 bases between the two germline ends. The CDR3 sequence is 16 residues long. The CDR3 is CSVEKLRGGFLSGYTF. CDR3 in DNA: TGCAGCGTTGAAAAGTTGCGCGGGGGCTTCCTATCTGGCTACACCTTC.

The V call is TRBV2, the J call TRBJ2-5; no clear D. This CDR3 spans 12 amino acids. The V end was cut by 6 bases, the J end by 9 bases, with 14 bases between. Per germline, CDR1 SNHLY and CDR2 FYNNEI. CDR3 DNA: TGTGCCAGCAGAGACCTGGTTGCGGCCCAGTACTTC. It codes for CASRDLVAAQYF.

This rearrangement joins TRBV5-5 to TRBJ2-6; D remains ambiguous. Trimming removed 0 bases from V and 0 bases from J, with 16 bases in between. CDR3 length: 19 amino acids. From germline, CDR1 is SGHKS and CDR2 YYEKEE (reference sequence). The CDR3 loop is CASSLERVSAGSGANVLTF. CDR3 nucleotide sequence: TGTGCCAGCAGCTTGGAACGGGTATCGGCAGGCTCTGGGGCCAACGTCCTGACTTTC.

The chain employs TRBV4-2 and TRBJ1-2; D call uncertain. Trimming shortened V by 1 base and J by 4 bases, and 10 bases separated the two germline ends. Per germline, CDR1 LGHNA and CDR2 YNFKEQ. CDR3 length: 14 amino acids. The CDR3 spells CASSQVLGIYGYTF. CDR3 DNA: TGTGCCAGCAGCCAAGTTCTAGGGATCTATGGCTACACCTTC.

The chain links TRBV7-8 to TRBJ2-7, with 9 bases aligning to TRBD2. V shed 5 bases, J shed 1 base, and the junction held 6 bases outside the gene matches. Germline assignment: CDR1 SGHVS and CDR2 FQNEAQ. The CDR3 contains 15 residues. Here the CDR3 reads CASSPRTSVSYEQYF. The CDR3 region has the DNA TGTGCCAGCAGCCCGAGGACTAGCGTATCCTACGAGCAGTACTTC.

The chain combines TRBV7-9 with TRBJ2-2; D is unresolved. The CDR3 spans 14 residues. V was clipped by 5 bases and J by 1 base, with 8 bases between them. Looked up from germline, CDR1 is SEHNR and CDR2 is FQNEAQ (reference sequence). CDR3 nucleotide sequence: TGTGCCAGCAGCGCTAAATGGAACACCGGGGAGCTGTTTTTT. It encodes CASSAKWNTGELFF. Together with reference TRBV7-9 and TRBJ2-2, the CDR3 gives the full variable domain: DTGVSQNPRHKITKRGQNVTFRCDPISEHNRLYWYRQTLGQGPEFLTYFQNEAQLEKSRLLSDRFSAERPKGSFSTLEIQRTEQGDSAMYLCASSAKWNTGELFFGEGSRLTVL.

J is TRBJ2-7 and V is TRBV11-2, with TRBD1 identical over 9 bases. The germline V gene has CDR1 SGHAT and CDR2 FQNNGV. CDR3 length: 16 residues. Trimming took 5 bases from V and 2 from J; bases not matched to a gene: 10. The CDR3 DNA reads as TGTGCCAGCAGCCCCTCCGGGACAGGGATTCCCTACGAGCAGTACTTC. This gives the protein CASSPSGTGIPYEQYF.

The rearrangement joins TRBV14 to TRBJ2-5; D is perhaps TRBD2 (6 bases). The germline CDR1 and CDR2 sequences are SGHDN and FVKESK. Trimming pared 1 base from V and 2 bases from J, leaving 8 bases between. This CDR3 spans 14 amino acids. In nucleotides, the CDR3 is TGTGCCAGCAGCCAAGTAGCGGCTCAAGAGACCCAGTACTTC. The encoded protein is CASSQVAAQETQYF.

The CDR3 loop is CASSLVLAGSSTDTQYF. The CDR3, as DNA: TGTGCCAGCAGCTTAGTTTTGGCGGGGTCTAGCACAGATACGCAGTATTTT. The V and J genes are TRBV7-8 and TRBJ2-3; D possibly corresponds to TRBD2 (6 bases). The CDR3 runs 17 residues. V shed 1 base and J shed 0 bases, with 14 bases lying between them. From germline, CDR1 is SGHVS and CDR2 FQNEAQ.

The gene calls are TRBV9 and TRBJ2-2; no clear D. Trimming pared 5 bases from V and 1 base from J, leaving 6 bases between. CDR1 is SGDLS and CDR2 is YYNGEE in the germline V gene. This CDR3 spans 13 amino acids. CDR3: CASSKKNTGELFF. CDR3 DNA: TGTGCCAGCAGTAAGAAGAACACCGGGGAGCTGTTTTTT. The variable domain in full, with the rest retrieved from reference TRBV9 and TRBJ2-2, is DSGVTQTPKHLITATGQRVTLRCSPRSGDLSVYWYQQSLDQGLQFLIQYYNGEERAKGNILERFSAQQFPDLHSELNLSSLELGDSALYFCASSKKNTGELFFGEGSRLTVL.

The chain recombines TRBV6-5 with TRBJ1-1; D is perhaps TRBD1 (5 bases). V lost 9 bases and J 1 base, leaving 18 bases between the germline ends. Germline V lookup: CDR1 MNHEY, CDR2 SVGAGI. This CDR3 is 15 amino acids long. CDR3 sequence reads: CASTEAAGTNTEAFF. As DNA, the CDR3 is TGTGCCAGTACGGAAGCGGCAGGGACGAACACTGAAGCTTTCTTT.

The rearrangement joins TRBV6-5 to TRBJ2-5; TRBD1 matches 10 bases. Trimming removed 5 bases from V and 4 bases from J; junction bases left unmatched: 7. Germline V gene lookup returns CDR1 MNHEY and CDR2 SVGAGI. CDR3 length: 15 residues. CDR3 nucleotides: TGTGCCAGCAGTCTCCGGGACAGGGGAGCAGAGACCCAGTACTTC. The encoded protein is CASSLRDRGAETQYF.

The J gene is TRBJ2-1, the V gene TRBV29-1; the D call may be TRBD1 or TRBD2 (6 bases each). This CDR3 is built from 13 residues. V lost 6 bases to trimming and J lost 6 bases, with 15 bases between them. Germline CDR1 and CDR2: SQVTM and ANQGSEA. CDR3 coding DNA: TGCAGCGTGGACAGCGAGGGGGGCAATGAGCAGTTCTTC. This codes for CSVDSEGGNEQFF.

In its sample, this clone was seen once. This chain links TRBV7-9 with TRBJ2-7; TRBD2 matches at 11 bases. There are 16 residues in the CDR3. Germline CDR1 and CDR2: SEHNR and FQNEAQ (reference sequence). V trimming: 4 bases; J trimming: 6 bases; junction bases outside the gene matches: 11. CDR3 sequence reads: CASSSRTGLAAFEQYF. The CDR3 DNA follows: TGTGCCAGCAGCTCTAGAACGGGACTAGCGGCCTTCGAGCAGTACTTC.

In regard to this clone: In the same sample, other DNA sequences code for this CDR3. The chain carries TRBV27 and TRBJ2-1, with 9 nucleotides matching TRBD1. The J segment lost 7 bases and the V segment lost 2 bases, leaving 6 bases of the junction unmatched. The germline V gene has CDR1 MNHEY and CDR2 SMNVEV (reference sequence). The CDR3 runs 15 residues. Here the CDR3 reads CASSLGTGGRNEQFF. The CDR3 nucleotides read TGTGCCAGCAGTTTAGGAACAGGGGGCAGGAATGAGCAGTTCTTC.

The V call is TRBV28, the J call TRBJ2-7, with D possibly matching TRBD2 (6 bases). Germline V lookup: CDR1 MDHEN, CDR2 SYDVKM. V lost 6 bases, J lost 4 bases, and 10 bases lay in between. The CDR3 length is 12 residues. This CDR3 reads CASSREFYEQYF. In DNA, the CDR3 is TGTGCCAGCAGCCGGGAGTTTTACGAGCAGTACTTC.

This clone was recorded once. The genes are TRBV27 and TRBJ2-1; D remains unclear. The CDR3 contains 14 residues. Trimming stripped 6 bases from V and 3 bases from J, with 12 bases between. Looked up from germline, CDR1 is MNHEY and CDR2 is SMNVEV (reference sequence). CDR3 sequence reads: CASSYNPGYNEQFF. The CDR3 DNA reads TGTGCCAGCAGCTACAATCCGGGCTACAATGAGCAGTTCTTC.